Below, 10 T cell receptor beta chains from the same sample are listed, as sequenced in a study of T cells in women clearing cervical HPV infection. Clones were read by immunoSEQ multiplex PCR, and TCRdb kept only the in-frame ones, dropping some. Its listing shows around 30,000 clones. Sequenced material: blood buffy coat. These receptor sequences come from a woman aged 18 to 75 with a cervical HPV16 infection that either progressed to CIN3+ or cleared (not recorded which).

On this clone itself: The read gets to within 3 residues of the CDR3 end, and the germline J gene fills in the rest. The rearrangement links TRBV7-9 to TRBJ1-1; 7 nucleotides line up with TRBD1. Germline CDR1 reads SEHNR; CDR2 reads FQNEAQ (reference sequence). The CDR3 has 14 amino acids. The CDR3 bases that were read are TGTGCCAGCAGCTCCACCAGGGGGATGGACGAG. Protein sequence: CASSSTRGMDE. The whole CDR3 region reads CASSSTRGMDEAFF.

Of note for this clone: The read ends 3 residues early relative to the CDR3; the germline J gene fills the gap. The V gene is TRBV13, the J gene TRBJ1-1, with a possible D match to TRBD1 (5 bases). V was cut by 6 bases and J by 2 bases, with 10 bases left in between. There are 13 residues in the CDR3. Germline V gives CDR1 PRHDT, CDR2 FYEKMQ (reference sequence). This CDR3 is CASSFGQNTEAFF. The part of the CDR3 DNA that was read is TGTGCCAGCAGTTTTGGACAAAACACTGAA.

To note about this clone: The CDR3 end falls 3 residues outside the read, so it is completed with the germline J gene. This chain joins TRBV6-2 or TRBV6-3 and TRBJ1-1; D unclear. CDR1 is MNHEY and CDR2 is SVGEGT in the germline V gene. The CDR3 consists of 15 residues. The V end was cut by 6 bases, the J end by 0 bases, with 14 bases between. The DNA read from the CDR3 is TGTGCCAGCAGCCACGGACTGCTCATGAACACTGAA. Protein sequence: CASSHGLLMNTE. The complete CDR3 protein is CASSHGLLMNTEAFF.

In the case of this clone: From the germline J gene comes the end of the CDR3, since the read stops 3 residues before it. The chain employs TRBV19 and TRBJ2-7; 10 positions match TRBD1. The CDR3 length is 13 residues. CDR1 is LNHDA, CDR2 SQIVND, per germline (reference sequence). After removal of 6 bases from V and 3 bases from J, the junction contained 2 bases not matched to a gene. The CDR3 region is CASRRTGGYEQYF. The sequenced part of the CDR3 DNA is TGTGCCAGTAGAAGGACAGGGGGCTACGAG.

Comments on this clone: The read comes to an end 3 residues before the CDR3 does, leaving the germline J gene to fill in the end. This chain joins TRBV19 and TRBJ2-7; D may be TRBD2 (6 bases). CDR1 is LNHDA and CDR2 is SQIVND in the germline V gene (reference sequence). The CDR3 is 16 residues long. The ends were cut back, 1 base at V and 6 bases at J, with 19 bases in the middle. The CDR3 DNA, read in part, is TGTGCCAGTAGTATAGTCTTGGGGGGTCTCCAAGGCGAG. It codes for CASSIVLGGLQGE. The full CDR3 reads CASSIVLGGLQGEQYF.

The sequenced part of the CDR3 DNA is TGTGCCAGCAGCTTGCGAGCGGGAGGGCCTATAAATGAG. Translation gives CASSLRAGGPINE. The full CDR3 sequence reads CASSLRAGGPINEQFF. The gene calls are TRBV7-6 and TRBJ2-1; TRBD2 matches at 10 bases. The CDR3 end lies 3 residues beyond the end of the read and is filled in from the germline J gene. Germline V gives CDR1 SGHVS, CDR2 FNYEAQ. The V gene end was trimmed by 3 bases and the J gene end by 7 bases; junction bases not matched to a gene: 9. The CDR3 is made up of 16 amino acids.

Note on this clone: The missing CDR3 end, 3 residues past where the read stops, is filled in from the germline J gene. This chain joins TRBV20-1 and TRBJ1-5; D not certain. The V gene's germline CDR1 is DFQATT and CDR2 SNEGSKA (reference sequence). This CDR3 has 15 residues. V lost 3 bases and J 4 bases, leaving 16 bases between the germline ends. Partial CDR3 DNA: TGCAGTGCTAGTCCCCGTCCAGGCGGGAATCAGCCC. Translation gives CSASPRPGGNQP. The full CDR3 protein reads CSASPRPGGNQPQHF.

Concerning this clone: The read ends 3 residues before the CDR3 terminus; that terminus is restored from the germline J gene. V and J are TRBV19 and TRBJ1-1, with a possible D match to TRBD1 (5 bases). The CDR3 is 15 amino acids. CDR1 and CDR2 (germline): LNHDA, SQIVND (reference sequence). V lost 3 bases and J lost 4, with 15 bases in between. CDR3 bases read: TGTGCCAGTAGTATGCCCGCAGGGCAGTTCACTGAA. Translated, it gives CASSMPAGQFTE. The entire CDR3 protein is CASSMPAGQFTEAFF.

As concerns this clone: The CDR3 end is not reached by the read, which stops 3 residues before it; the germline J gene fills it in. J is TRBJ1-1 and V is TRBV29-1, with TRBD1 matching over 7 bases. The germline V gene encodes CDR1 SQVTM and CDR2 ANQGSEA. With V trimmed by 4 bases and J by 1 base, 0 bases remained unmatched. CDR3 length: 12 amino acids. This chain's CDR3 is CSVGQGNTEAFF. The sequenced CDR3 bases are TGCAGCGTTGGACAGGGGAACACTGAA.

With respect to this clone: The CDR3 end lies 3 residues beyond the end of the read and is filled in from the germline J gene. The J gene is TRBJ1-4, the V gene TRBV6-2 or TRBV6-3; possibly TRBD1 for D (6 bases). The germline V gene encodes CDR1 MNHEY and CDR2 SVGEGT. The CDR3 covers 13 residues. The CDR3 reads CASSSLIQGKLFF. CDR3 DNA (partial): TGTGCCAGCAGTTCACTGATCCAGGGGAAA.